The entry below describes one TCR beta chain. Generated by immunoSEQ multiplex PCR, the TCRdb table keeps only in-frame clones and is missing some. The data contain some 140,000 clones, over 85% of them singletons. The entry originates in a study of T cell responses to AZD1222 COVID-19 vaccine. Specimen: peripheral blood, collected on day 0 of AZD1222 vaccination. This sequence was found in an adult in good health.

The CDR3 protein is CASSHAPSWPQHF. For the CDR3, the DNA is TGTGCCAGCAGCCACGCCCCCTCTTGGCCCCAGCATTTT. This sequence joins TRBV5-4 and TRBJ1-5; D gene uncertain. This CDR3 comprises 13 residues. Germline CDR1 and CDR2: SGHNT and YYREEE (reference sequence). Trimming shortened V by 4 bases and J by 9 bases, and 14 bases separated the two germline ends.